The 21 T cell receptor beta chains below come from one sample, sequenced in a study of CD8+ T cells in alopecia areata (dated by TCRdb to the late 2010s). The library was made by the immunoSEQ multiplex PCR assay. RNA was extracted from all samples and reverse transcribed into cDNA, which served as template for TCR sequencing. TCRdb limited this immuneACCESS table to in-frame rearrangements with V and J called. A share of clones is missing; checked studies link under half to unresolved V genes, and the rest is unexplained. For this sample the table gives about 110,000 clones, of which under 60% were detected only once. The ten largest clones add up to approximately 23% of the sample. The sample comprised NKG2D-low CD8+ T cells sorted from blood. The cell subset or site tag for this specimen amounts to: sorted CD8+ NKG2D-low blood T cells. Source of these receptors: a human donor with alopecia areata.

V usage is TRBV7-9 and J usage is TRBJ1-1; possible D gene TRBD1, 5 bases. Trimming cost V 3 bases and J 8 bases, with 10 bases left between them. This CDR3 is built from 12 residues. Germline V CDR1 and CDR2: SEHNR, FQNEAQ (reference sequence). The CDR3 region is CASSLGGGEAFF. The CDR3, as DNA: TGTGCCAGCAGCTTGGGGGGAGGGGAAGCTTTCTTT.

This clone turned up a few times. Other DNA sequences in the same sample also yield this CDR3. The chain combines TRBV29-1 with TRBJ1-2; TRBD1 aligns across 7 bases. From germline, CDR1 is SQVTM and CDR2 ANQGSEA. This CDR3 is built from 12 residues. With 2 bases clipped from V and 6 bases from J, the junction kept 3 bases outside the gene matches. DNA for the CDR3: TGCAGCGTTGAATCAGGGGGAGATGGCTACACCTTC. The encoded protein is CSVESGGDGYTF.

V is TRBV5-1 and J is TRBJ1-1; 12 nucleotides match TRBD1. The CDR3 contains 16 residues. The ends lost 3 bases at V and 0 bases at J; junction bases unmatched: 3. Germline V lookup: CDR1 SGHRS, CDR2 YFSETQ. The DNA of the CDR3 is TGCGCCAGCAGCTGGGGGACAGGGGGCTTGAACACTGAAGCTTTCTTT. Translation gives CASSWGTGGLNTEAFF.

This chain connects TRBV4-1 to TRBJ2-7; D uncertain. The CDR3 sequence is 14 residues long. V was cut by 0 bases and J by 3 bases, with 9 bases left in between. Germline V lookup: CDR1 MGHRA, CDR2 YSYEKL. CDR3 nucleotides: TGCGCCAGCAGCCAAGAATGGAGTGACTACGAGCAGTACTTC. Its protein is CASSQEWSDYEQYF.

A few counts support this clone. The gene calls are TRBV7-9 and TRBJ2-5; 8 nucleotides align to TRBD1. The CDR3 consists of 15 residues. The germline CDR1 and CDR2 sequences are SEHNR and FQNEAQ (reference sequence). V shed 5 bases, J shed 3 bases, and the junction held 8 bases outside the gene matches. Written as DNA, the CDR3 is TGTGCCAGCAGCCCAAGGACAGGGCGAGAAGAGACCCAGTACTTC. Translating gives CASSPRTGREETQYF.

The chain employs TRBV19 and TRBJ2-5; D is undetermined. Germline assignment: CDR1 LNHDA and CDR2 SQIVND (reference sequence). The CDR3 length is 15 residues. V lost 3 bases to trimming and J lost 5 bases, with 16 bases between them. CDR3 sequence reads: CASSMELYSGETQYF. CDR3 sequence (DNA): TGTGCCAGTAGTATGGAGTTATATAGTGGCGAGACCCAGTACTTC.

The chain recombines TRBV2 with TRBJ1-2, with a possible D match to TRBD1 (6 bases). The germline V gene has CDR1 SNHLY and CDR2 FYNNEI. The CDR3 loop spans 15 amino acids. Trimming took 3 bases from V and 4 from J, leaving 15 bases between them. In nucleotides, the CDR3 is TGTGCCAGCAGTGAGAATGGGGGGCTGATCTATGGCTACACCTTC. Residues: CASSENGGLIYGYTF.

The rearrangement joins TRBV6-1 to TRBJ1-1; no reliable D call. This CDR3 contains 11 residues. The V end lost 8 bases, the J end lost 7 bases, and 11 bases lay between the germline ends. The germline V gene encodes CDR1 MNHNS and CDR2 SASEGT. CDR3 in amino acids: CASVPLGEAFF. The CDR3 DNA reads TGTGCCAGCGTTCCCCTAGGTGAAGCTTTCTTT.

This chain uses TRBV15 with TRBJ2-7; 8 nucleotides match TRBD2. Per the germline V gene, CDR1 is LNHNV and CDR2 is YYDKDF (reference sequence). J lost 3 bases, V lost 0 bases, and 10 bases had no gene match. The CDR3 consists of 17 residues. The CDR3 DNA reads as TGTGCCACCAGCAGAGATAGACCCAGCGGGAGAGACTACGAGCAGTACTTC. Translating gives CATSRDRPSGRDYEQYF.

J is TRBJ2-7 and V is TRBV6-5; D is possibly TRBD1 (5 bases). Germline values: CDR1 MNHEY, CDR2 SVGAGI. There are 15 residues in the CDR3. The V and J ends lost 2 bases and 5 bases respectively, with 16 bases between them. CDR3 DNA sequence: TGTGCCAGCAGTTACCGCGCAAGGGGCATAGACGAGCAGTACTTC. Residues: CASSYRARGIDEQYF.

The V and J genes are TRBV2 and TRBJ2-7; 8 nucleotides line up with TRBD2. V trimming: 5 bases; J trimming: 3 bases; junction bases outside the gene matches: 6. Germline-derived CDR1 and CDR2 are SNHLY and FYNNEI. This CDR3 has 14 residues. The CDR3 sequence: CASSRGGGVYEQYF. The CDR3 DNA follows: TGTGCCAGCAGTCGGGGGGGAGGTGTCTACGAGCAGTACTTC.

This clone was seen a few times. The CDR3 reads CASSVVADTQYF. CDR3 bases: TGTGCCAGCAGCGTAGTGGCAGATACGCAGTATTTT. V gene TRBV9 combines with J gene TRBJ2-3; D uncertain. The CDR3 totals 12 residues. Trimming shortened V by 0 bases and J by 4 bases, and 3 bases separated the two germline ends. CDR1 is SGDLS and CDR2 is YYNGEE in the germline V gene.

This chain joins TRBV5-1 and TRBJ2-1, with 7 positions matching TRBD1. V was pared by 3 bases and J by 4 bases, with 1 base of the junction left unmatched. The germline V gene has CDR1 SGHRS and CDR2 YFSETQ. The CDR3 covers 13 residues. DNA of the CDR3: TGCGCCAGCAGCTCGGACAGGTACAATGAGCAGTTCTTC. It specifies CASSSDRYNEQFF.

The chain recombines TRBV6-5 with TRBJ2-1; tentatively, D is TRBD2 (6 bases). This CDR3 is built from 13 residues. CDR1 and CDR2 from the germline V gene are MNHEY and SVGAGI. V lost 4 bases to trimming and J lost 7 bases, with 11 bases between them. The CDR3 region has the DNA TGTGCCAGCAGTTCAGTTGGAGGGAATGAGCAGTTCTTC. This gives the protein CASSSVGGNEQFF.

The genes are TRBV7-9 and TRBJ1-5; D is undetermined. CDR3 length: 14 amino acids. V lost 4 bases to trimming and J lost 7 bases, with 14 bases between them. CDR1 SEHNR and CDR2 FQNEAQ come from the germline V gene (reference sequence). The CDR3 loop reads CASSSDTVGQPQHF. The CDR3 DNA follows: TGTGCCAGCAGCTCCGACACGGTGGGCCAGCCCCAGCATTTT.

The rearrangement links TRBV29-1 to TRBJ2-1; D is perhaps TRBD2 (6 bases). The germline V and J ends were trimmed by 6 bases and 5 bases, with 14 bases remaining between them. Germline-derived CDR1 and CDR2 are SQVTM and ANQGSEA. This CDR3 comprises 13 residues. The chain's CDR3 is CSVGGPTDNEQFF. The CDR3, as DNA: TGCAGCGTCGGGGGACCAACCGACAATGAGCAGTTCTTC.

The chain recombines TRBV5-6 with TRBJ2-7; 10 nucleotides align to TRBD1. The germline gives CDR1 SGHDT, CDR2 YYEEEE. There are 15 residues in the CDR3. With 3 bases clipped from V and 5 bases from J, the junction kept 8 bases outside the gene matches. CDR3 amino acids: CASSYPSGTGDEQYF. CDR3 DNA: TGTGCCAGCAGCTACCCCAGCGGGACAGGGGACGAGCAGTACTTC.

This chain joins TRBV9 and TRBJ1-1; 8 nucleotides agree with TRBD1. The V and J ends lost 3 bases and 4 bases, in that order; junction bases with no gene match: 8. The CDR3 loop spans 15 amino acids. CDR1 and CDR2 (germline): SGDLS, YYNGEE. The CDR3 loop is CASSATGDGGTEAFF. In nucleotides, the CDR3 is TGTGCCAGCAGCGCGACAGGGGATGGAGGCACTGAAGCTTTCTTT.

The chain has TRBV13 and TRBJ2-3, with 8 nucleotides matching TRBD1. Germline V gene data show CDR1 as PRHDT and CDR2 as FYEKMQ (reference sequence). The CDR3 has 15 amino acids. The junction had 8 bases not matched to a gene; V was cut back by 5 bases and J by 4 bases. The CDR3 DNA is TGTGCCAGCAGCACCGGACAGGGAGGTTCAGATACGCAGTATTTT. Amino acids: CASSTGQGGSDTQYF.

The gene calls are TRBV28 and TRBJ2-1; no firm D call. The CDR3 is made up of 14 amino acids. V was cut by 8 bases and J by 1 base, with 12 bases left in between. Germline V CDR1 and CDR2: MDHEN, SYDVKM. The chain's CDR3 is CASRLTVSYNEQFF. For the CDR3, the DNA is TGTGCCAGCCGGCTGACCGTATCCTACAATGAGCAGTTCTTC.

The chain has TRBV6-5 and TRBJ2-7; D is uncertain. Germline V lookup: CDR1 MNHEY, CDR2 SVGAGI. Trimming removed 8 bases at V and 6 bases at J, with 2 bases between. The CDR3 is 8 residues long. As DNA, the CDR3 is TGTGCCAGCGGCGAGCAGTACTTC. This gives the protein CASGEQYF.